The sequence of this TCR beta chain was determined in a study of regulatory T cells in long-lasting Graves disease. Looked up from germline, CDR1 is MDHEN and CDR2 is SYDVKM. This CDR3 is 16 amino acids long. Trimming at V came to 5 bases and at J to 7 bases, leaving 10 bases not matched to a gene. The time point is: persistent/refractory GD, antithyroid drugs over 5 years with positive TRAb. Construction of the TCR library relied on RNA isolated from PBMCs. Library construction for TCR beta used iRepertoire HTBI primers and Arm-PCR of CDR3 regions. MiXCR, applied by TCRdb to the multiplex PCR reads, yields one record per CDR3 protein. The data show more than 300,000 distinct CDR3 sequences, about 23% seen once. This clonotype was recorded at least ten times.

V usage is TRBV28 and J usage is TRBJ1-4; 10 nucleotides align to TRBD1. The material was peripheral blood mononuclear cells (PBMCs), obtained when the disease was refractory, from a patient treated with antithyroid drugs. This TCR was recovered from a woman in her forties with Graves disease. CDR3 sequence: CASSIGQGGLREKLFF. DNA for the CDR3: TGTGCCAGCAGTATCGGACAGGGGGGCCTTCGTGAAAAACTGTTTTTT.